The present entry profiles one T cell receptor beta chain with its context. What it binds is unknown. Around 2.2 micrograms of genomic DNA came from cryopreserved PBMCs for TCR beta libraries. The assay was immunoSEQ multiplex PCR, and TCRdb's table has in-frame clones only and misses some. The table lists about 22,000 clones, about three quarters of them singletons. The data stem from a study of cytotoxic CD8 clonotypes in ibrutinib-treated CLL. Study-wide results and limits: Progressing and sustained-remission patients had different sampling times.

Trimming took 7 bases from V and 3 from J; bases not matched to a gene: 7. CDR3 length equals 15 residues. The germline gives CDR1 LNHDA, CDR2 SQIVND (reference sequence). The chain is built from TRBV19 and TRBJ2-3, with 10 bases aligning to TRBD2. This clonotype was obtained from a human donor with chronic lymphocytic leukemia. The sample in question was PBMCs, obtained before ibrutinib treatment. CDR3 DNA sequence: TGTGCCAGTATAAGCGGGAGGGCCGGAACAGATACGCAGTATTTT. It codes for CASISGRAGTDTQYF. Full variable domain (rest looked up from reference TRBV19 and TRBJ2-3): DGGITQSPKYLFRKEGQNVTLSCEQNLNHDAMYWYRQDPGQGLRLIYYSQIVNDFQKGDIAEGYSVSREKKESFPLTVTSAQKNPTAFYLCASISGRAGTDTQYFGPGTRLTVL.